This T cell receptor beta chain was identified in a study of CD8 T cells in Susac syndrome. RNA was extracted with the RNeasy kit, and a quantity of roughly 0.5 to 1 ug was reverse transcribed using random hexamers. TCR beta CDR3 was amplified by immunoSEQ multiplex PCR. This amplification extended across 54 Vbeta and 13 Jbeta segments. TCRdb analysed the immunoSEQ multiplex PCR reads with MiXCR anew, one entry per CDR3 protein. Counted here are over 300,000 distinct CDR3 sequences, around 92% occurring once; the ten biggest clones make up about 0.07%. CDR1 and CDR2 from the germline V gene are SQVTM and ANQGSEA. The CDR3 totals 13 residues. After removal of 7 bases from V and 0 bases from J, the junction contained 4 bases not matched to a gene. TCR beta sequencing was performed on blood CD8+ and CD4+ T cells. Purification of the CD8+ and CD4+ T cells relied on negative isolation, and TEMRA cells underwent FACS enrichment.

This clonotype was sampled from a human donor with multiple sclerosis. V is TRBV29-1 and J is TRBJ2-3; 7 bases line up with TRBD1. The sample consisted of CD4+ T cells from PBMCs. The CDR3 DNA sequence: TGCAGCGGAGGGGGCGCAAGCACAGATACGCAGTATTTT. It translates to CSGGGASTDTQYF.